This T cell receptor (beta chain) was sequenced in a study of T cells in Graves' hyperthyroidism and ophthalmopathy. RNA transcripts served as the template for amplifying TCR beta CDR3 regions. The HTBI primer set drove a first-round RT-PCR of the TCR CDR3. One entry per CDR3 protein results from TCRdb running MiXCR on the multiplex PCR reads. The sample lists more than 300,000 distinct CDR3 sequences, 13% seen once, with around a tenth in the top ten. The CDR3 spans 16 residues. V lost 2 bases to trimming and J lost 0 bases, with 8 bases between them. The V gene's germline CDR1 is KGHSH and CDR2 LQKENI. Study outcomes and limitations: Stable hyperthyroidism was told apart from ophthalmopathy by a model built on 13 V-J features.

Patients were aged 18 to 65, had disease duration under 2 months, and had newly diagnosed hyperthyroidism. This clonotype was detected many times. Its antigen is currently unknown. This sequence originates from a woman under 30 with Graves' hyperthyroidism. The sample taken for sequencing was blood. V gene TRBV18 combines with J gene TRBJ2-6; D remains unclear. The CDR3 bases are TGTGCCAGCTCACCAGCCAGGAGCTCTGGGGCCAACGTCCTGACTTTC. Protein: CASSPARSSGANVLTF.